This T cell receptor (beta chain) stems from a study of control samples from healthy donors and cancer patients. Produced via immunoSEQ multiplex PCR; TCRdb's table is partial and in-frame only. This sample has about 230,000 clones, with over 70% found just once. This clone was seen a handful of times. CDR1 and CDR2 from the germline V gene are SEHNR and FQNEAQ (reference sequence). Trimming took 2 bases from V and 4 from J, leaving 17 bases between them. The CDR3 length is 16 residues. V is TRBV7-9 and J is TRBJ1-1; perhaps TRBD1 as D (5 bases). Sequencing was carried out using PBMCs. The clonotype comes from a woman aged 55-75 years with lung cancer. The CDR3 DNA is TGTGCCAGCAGCTTAAGTGGGGCAGGCGGGAGCACTGAAGCTTTCTTT. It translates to CASSLSGAGGSTEAFF.